Listed below are T cell receptor beta chains from one sample, sequenced in a study of blood T cell repertoires in COVID-19. Sequencing used immunoSEQ multiplex PCR; TCRdb keeps in-frame clones, though not all of them. Of roughly 200,000 clones listed, 89% are singletons. Sequencing was done on a sample of PBMCs or T cells enriched from blood (not recorded which). These receptor sequences come from a middle-aged woman with acute COVID-19. The CDR3 runs from the conserved cysteine through the conserved F or W.

>TRBV29-1
CSVEGAGGPRNSADTQYF
>TRBV27
CASSRWTGYNEQFF
>TRBV30
CAWRDFVQSYNSPLHF
>TRBV5-1
CASSLQRQETQYF
>TRBV29-1
CSVEVAGGPYNIQYF
>TRBV2
CASSGNRGRGEQYF
>TRBV20-1
CSASLSLFTDTQYF
>TRBV5-1
CASSLAYAVLDTQYF
>TRBV27
CASSLGLAGGREQYF
>TRBV5-5
CASSLQLAGGEQYF
>TRBV19
CASSINPEMNTEAFF
>TRBV7-3
CASSPGTSRGELFF
>TRBV28
CASSSRWGGRAYWDTQYF
>TRBV20-1
CSVRGSGTQYF
>TRBV30
CAWSVRTKVGGTDPNTGELFF
>TRBV10-2
CASSKETAPNSPLHF